These T cell receptor beta chains were read from a single sample in a study of blood T cell repertoires in COVID-19. The assay was immunoSEQ multiplex PCR, and TCRdb's table has in-frame clones only and misses some. The sample contains about 150,000 clones, over 70% of which appear only once. Specimen: peripheral blood. The receptors here all came from a human donor in a cohort sampled during active COVID-19. The CDR3 runs from the conserved cysteine through the conserved F or W. D genes are given only for firm matches. Where a row states a size, it is once, few, many or the class of an expanded clone; other rows omit it.

v_call: TRBV9
clone_size: -
d_call: TRBD2
j_call: TRBJ2-3
cdr3_aa: CASSATSGGRDTQYF
cdr3_nt: TGTGCCAGCAGCGCCACTAGCGGGGGAAGAGATACGCAGTATTTT

v_call: TRBV7-9
clone_size: -
d_call: TRBD2
j_call: TRBJ2-5
cdr3_aa: CASSFGSGQETQYF
cdr3_nt: TGTGCCAGCAGCTTCGGTAGCGGGCAAGAGACCCAGTACTTC

v_call: TRBV29-1
clone_size: -
d_call: -
j_call: TRBJ1-1
cdr3_aa: CSVEQGQNTEAFF
cdr3_nt: TGCAGCGTTGAGCAGGGGCAGAACACTGAAGCTTTCTTT

v_call: TRBV5-1
clone_size: once
d_call: TRBD1
j_call: TRBJ2-2
cdr3_aa: CASSLVGGQGASGELFF
cdr3_nt: TGCGCCAGCAGCTTGGTAGGTGGACAGGGGGCTTCCGGGGAGCTGTTTTTT

v_call: TRBV6-4
clone_size: -
d_call: TRBD1
j_call: TRBJ1-6
cdr3_aa: CASSLRDRGNSPLHF
cdr3_nt: TGTGCCAGCAGTCTCCGGGACAGGGGCAATTCACCCCTCCACTTT

v_call: TRBV7-2
clone_size: -
d_call: -
j_call: TRBJ2-3
cdr3_aa: CASSLEPEDTQYF
cdr3_nt: TGTGCCAGCAGCTTGGAACCGGAGGATACGCAGTATTTT

v_call: TRBV5-1
clone_size: -
d_call: TRBD2
j_call: TRBJ2-1
cdr3_aa: CASSGGLADNEQFF
cdr3_nt: TGCGCCAGCAGCGGTGGACTAGCGGACAATGAGCAGTTCTTC

v_call: TRBV7-2
clone_size: -
d_call: TRBD2
j_call: TRBJ2-7
cdr3_aa: CASKMGGTYEQYF
cdr3_nt: TGTGCCAGCAAGATGGGAGGGACCTACGAGCAGTACTTC

v_call: TRBV3-1/TRBV3-2
clone_size: -
d_call: -
j_call: TRBJ1-1
cdr3_aa: CASSQGGNMNTEAFF
cdr3_nt: TGTGCCAGCAGCCAAGGCGGGAACATGAACACTGAAGCTTTCTTT

v_call: TRBV27
clone_size: once
d_call: -
j_call: TRBJ1-2
cdr3_aa: CASSRSNQRDYTF
cdr3_nt: TGTGCCAGCAGTAGAAGCAACCAACGAGACTACACCTTC

v_call: TRBV19
clone_size: -
d_call: TRBD2
j_call: TRBJ2-3
cdr3_aa: CASQRSGTSTDTQYF
cdr3_nt: TGTGCCAGTCAGAGAAGCGGGACTAGCACAGATACGCAGTATTTT

v_call: TRBV4-1
clone_size: -
d_call: TRBD2
j_call: TRBJ2-1
cdr3_aa: CASRPAAGRTYNEQFF
cdr3_nt: TGCGCCAGCAGACCTGCGGCCGGGAGGACTTACAATGAGCAGTTCTTC

v_call: TRBV5-1
clone_size: -
d_call: TRBD1
j_call: TRBJ2-3
cdr3_aa: CASSYTTGGVTDTQYF
cdr3_nt: TGCGCCAGCAGCTACACTACAGGGGGAGTCACAGATACGCAGTATTTT

v_call: TRBV5-5
clone_size: -
d_call: -
j_call: TRBJ2-5
cdr3_aa: CASSSASAGLETQYF
cdr3_nt: TGTGCCAGCAGTTCAGCGTCCGCCGGCCTGGAGACCCAGTACTTC

v_call: TRBV7-9
clone_size: -
d_call: -
j_call: TRBJ2-2
cdr3_aa: CASSLDSPNTGELFF
cdr3_nt: TGTGCCAGCAGCTTGGACAGCCCGAACACCGGGGAGCTGTTTTTT

v_call: TRBV11-2
clone_size: -
d_call: -
j_call: TRBJ2-7
cdr3_aa: CASSSKSGVSSYEQYF
cdr3_nt: TGTGCCAGCAGTTCGAAGTCAGGGGTTAGCTCCTACGAGCAGTACTTC

v_call: TRBV7-2
clone_size: -
d_call: -
j_call: TRBJ1-2
cdr3_aa: CASSLPTARYGYTF
cdr3_nt: TGTGCCAGCAGCTTACCCACAGCCCGTTATGGCTACACCTTC

v_call: TRBV5-1
clone_size: once
d_call: -
j_call: TRBJ2-3
cdr3_aa: CASSLGTLRTDTQYF
cdr3_nt: TGCGCCAGCAGCTTAGGGACTCTCCGCACAGATACGCAGTATTTT

v_call: TRBV9
clone_size: few
d_call: -
j_call: TRBJ2-1
cdr3_aa: CASSVGRGGGDEQFF
cdr3_nt: TGTGCCAGCAGCGTAGGCCGGGGAGGGGGAGATGAGCAGTTCTTC

v_call: TRBV7-6
clone_size: -
d_call: -
j_call: TRBJ1-5
cdr3_aa: CASSLNPLRGRQPQHF
cdr3_nt: TGTGCCAGCAGCTTAAACCCCTTAAGGGGTAGGCAGCCCCAGCATTTT

v_call: TRBV3-1/TRBV3-2
clone_size: -
d_call: TRBD1
j_call: TRBJ1-6
cdr3_aa: CASSQDRGLSPLHF
cdr3_nt: TGTGCCAGCAGCCAAGACAGGGGGCTTTCACCCCTCCACTTT

v_call: TRBV6-2/TRBV6-3
clone_size: -
d_call: TRBD1
j_call: TRBJ2-7
cdr3_aa: CASSFPGTGAYEQYF
cdr3_nt: TGTGCCAGCAGCTTCCCCGGGACAGGGGCCTACGAGCAGTACTTC

v_call: TRBV9
clone_size: -
d_call: TRBD2
j_call: TRBJ2-1
cdr3_aa: CASSETSGSYNEQFF
cdr3_nt: TGTGCCAGCAGCGAAACTAGCGGGTCCTACAATGAGCAGTTCTTC

v_call: TRBV13
clone_size: -
d_call: TRBD1
j_call: TRBJ1-4
cdr3_aa: CASSKGRGHVLFF
cdr3_nt: TGTGCCAGCAGCAAAGGCAGGGGGCATGTACTGTTTTTT

v_call: TRBV6-5
clone_size: -
d_call: -
j_call: TRBJ1-1
cdr3_aa: CASSSKRNTEAFF
cdr3_nt: TGTGCCAGCAGTTCCAAGAGAAACACTGAAGCTTTCTTT

v_call: TRBV13
clone_size: once
d_call: TRBD1
j_call: TRBJ2-5
cdr3_aa: CASSSGQEAETQYF
cdr3_nt: TGTGCCAGCAGTTCTGGACAGGAGGCAGAGACCCAGTACTTC

v_call: TRBV6-5
clone_size: -
d_call: -
j_call: TRBJ1-2
cdr3_aa: CASSYDSNYGYTF
cdr3_nt: TGTGCCAGCAGTTACGACAGTAACTATGGCTACACCTTC

v_call: TRBV6-6
clone_size: -
d_call: TRBD1
j_call: TRBJ2-2
cdr3_aa: CASSVTGAENTGELFF
cdr3_nt: TGTGCCAGCAGTGTAACAGGGGCCGAGAACACCGGGGAGCTGTTTTTT

v_call: TRBV15
clone_size: -
d_call: TRBD1
j_call: TRBJ2-1
cdr3_aa: CATSRDRGPLEQFF
cdr3_nt: TGTGCCACCAGCAGAGATAGGGGGCCTCTTGAGCAGTTCTTC

v_call: TRBV7-3
clone_size: -
d_call: TRBD1
j_call: TRBJ2-5
cdr3_aa: CASSARQGPRETQYF
cdr3_nt: TGTGCCAGCAGCGCAAGACAGGGGCCCAGAGAGACCCAGTACTTC

v_call: TRBV7-9
clone_size: few
d_call: -
j_call: TRBJ1-2
cdr3_aa: CASSLAPSGGGYTF
cdr3_nt: TGTGCCAGCAGCTTAGCCCCCAGCGGGGGTGGCTACACCTTC

v_call: TRBV12-3/TRBV12-4
clone_size: -
d_call: -
j_call: TRBJ2-5
cdr3_aa: CASSLTSRETQYF
cdr3_nt: TGTGCCAGCAGTTTAACTAGTAGGGAGACCCAGTACTTC

v_call: TRBV18
clone_size: -
d_call: -
j_call: TRBJ1-2
cdr3_aa: CASSPQDSTYGYTF
cdr3_nt: TGTGCCAGCTCACCACAGGACAGCACCTATGGCTACACCTTC

v_call: TRBV19
clone_size: -
d_call: -
j_call: TRBJ1-1
cdr3_aa: CASRTRLGVTEAFF
cdr3_nt: TGTGCCAGCCGGACTCGACTCGGAGTAACTGAAGCTTTCTTT

v_call: TRBV18
clone_size: -
d_call: -
j_call: TRBJ1-4
cdr3_aa: CASSPMVDNEKLFF
cdr3_nt: TGTGCCAGCTCACCGATGGTAGATAATGAAAAACTGTTTTTT

v_call: TRBV3-1/TRBV3-2
clone_size: -
d_call: -
j_call: TRBJ1-1
cdr3_aa: CASSQQGLDEAFF
cdr3_nt: TGTGCCAGCAGCCAACAGGGGTTGGATGAAGCTTTCTTT

v_call: TRBV4-1
clone_size: once
d_call: -
j_call: TRBJ1-5
cdr3_aa: CASSLSGNRVGQPQHF
cdr3_nt: TGCGCCAGCAGCCTTTCCGGGAACAGGGTGGGTCAGCCCCAGCATTTT

v_call: TRBV29-1
clone_size: -
d_call: TRBD1
j_call: TRBJ2-1
cdr3_aa: CSVRGGTYNEQFF
cdr3_nt: TGCAGCGTTAGAGGGGGCACCTACAATGAGCAGTTCTTC

v_call: TRBV24-1
clone_size: -
d_call: TRBD1
j_call: TRBJ1-2
cdr3_aa: CATSDFRTGSGYTF
cdr3_nt: TGTGCCACCAGTGATTTTAGGACAGGGAGTGGCTACACCTTC

v_call: TRBV3-1/TRBV3-2
clone_size: -
d_call: TRBD1
j_call: TRBJ2-7
cdr3_aa: CASSPTGVYEQYF
cdr3_nt: TGTGCCAGCAGCCCCACAGGGGTCTACGAGCAGTACTTC

v_call: TRBV18
clone_size: few
d_call: TRBD1
j_call: TRBJ1-6
cdr3_aa: CASSPSGQGASPLHF
cdr3_nt: TGTGCCAGCTCACCAAGCGGACAGGGGGCTTCACCCCTCCACTTT

v_call: TRBV7-9
clone_size: once
d_call: -
j_call: TRBJ2-2
cdr3_aa: CASSETELNTGELFF
cdr3_nt: TGTGCCAGCAGCGAGACAGAGTTAAACACCGGGGAGCTGTTTTTT

v_call: TRBV19
clone_size: -
d_call: -
j_call: TRBJ2-7
cdr3_aa: CASSIGGNSYEQYF
cdr3_nt: TGTGCCAGTAGTATAGGCGGCAACTCCTACGAGCAGTACTTC

v_call: TRBV7-6
clone_size: -
d_call: -
j_call: TRBJ2-7
cdr3_aa: CASSKWTAPRESEQYF
cdr3_nt: TGTGCCAGCAGCAAATGGACAGCCCCTCGGGAAAGCGAGCAGTACTTC

v_call: TRBV19
clone_size: -
d_call: -
j_call: TRBJ1-5
cdr3_aa: CASSSSPGTSLRPQHF
cdr3_nt: TGTGCCAGTAGTTCATCTCCCGGGACATCTCTGCGGCCCCAGCATTTT

v_call: TRBV29-1
clone_size: -
d_call: TRBD1
j_call: TRBJ1-1
cdr3_aa: CSVRQGALTEAFF
cdr3_nt: TGCAGCGTTCGACAGGGGGCCTTAACTGAAGCTTTCTTT